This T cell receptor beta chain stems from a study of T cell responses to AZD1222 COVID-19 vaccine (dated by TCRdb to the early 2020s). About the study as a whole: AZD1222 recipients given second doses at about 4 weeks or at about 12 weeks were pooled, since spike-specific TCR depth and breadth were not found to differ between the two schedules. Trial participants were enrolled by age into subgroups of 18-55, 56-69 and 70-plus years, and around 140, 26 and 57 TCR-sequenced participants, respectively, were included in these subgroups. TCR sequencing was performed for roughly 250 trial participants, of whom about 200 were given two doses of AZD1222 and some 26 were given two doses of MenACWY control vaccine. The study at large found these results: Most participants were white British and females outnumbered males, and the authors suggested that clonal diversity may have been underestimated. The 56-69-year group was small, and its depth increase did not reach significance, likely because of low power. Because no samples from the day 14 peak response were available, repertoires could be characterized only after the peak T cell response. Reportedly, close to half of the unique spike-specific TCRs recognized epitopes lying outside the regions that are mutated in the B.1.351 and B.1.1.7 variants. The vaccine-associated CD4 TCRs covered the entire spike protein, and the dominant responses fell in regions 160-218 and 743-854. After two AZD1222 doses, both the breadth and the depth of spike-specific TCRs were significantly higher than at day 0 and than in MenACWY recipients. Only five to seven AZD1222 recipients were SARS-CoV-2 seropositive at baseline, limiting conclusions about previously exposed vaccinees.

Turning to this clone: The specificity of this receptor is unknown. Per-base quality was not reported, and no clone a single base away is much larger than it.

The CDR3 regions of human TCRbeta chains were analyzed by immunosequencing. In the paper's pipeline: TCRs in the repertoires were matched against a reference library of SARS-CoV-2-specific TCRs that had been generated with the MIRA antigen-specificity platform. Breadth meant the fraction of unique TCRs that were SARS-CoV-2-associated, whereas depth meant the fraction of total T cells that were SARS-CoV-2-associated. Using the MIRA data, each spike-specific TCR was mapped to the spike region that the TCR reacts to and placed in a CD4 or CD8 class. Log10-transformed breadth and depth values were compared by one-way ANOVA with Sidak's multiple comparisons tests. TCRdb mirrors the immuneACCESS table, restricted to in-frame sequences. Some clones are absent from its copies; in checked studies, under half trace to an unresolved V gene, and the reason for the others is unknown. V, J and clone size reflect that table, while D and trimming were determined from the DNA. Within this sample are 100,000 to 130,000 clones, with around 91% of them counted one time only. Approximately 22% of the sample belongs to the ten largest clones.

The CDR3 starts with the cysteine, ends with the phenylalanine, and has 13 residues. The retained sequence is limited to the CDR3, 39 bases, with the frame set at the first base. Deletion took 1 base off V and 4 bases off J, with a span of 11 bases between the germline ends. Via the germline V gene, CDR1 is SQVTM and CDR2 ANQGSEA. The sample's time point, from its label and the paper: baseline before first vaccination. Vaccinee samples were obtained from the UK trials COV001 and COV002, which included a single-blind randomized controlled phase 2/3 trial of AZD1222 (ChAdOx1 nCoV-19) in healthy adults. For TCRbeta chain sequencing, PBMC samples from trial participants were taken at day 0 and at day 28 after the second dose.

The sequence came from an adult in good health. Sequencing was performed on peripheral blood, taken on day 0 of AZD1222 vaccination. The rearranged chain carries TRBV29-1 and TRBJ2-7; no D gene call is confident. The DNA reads TGCAGCGTTGAAGTCTCACCTAGGTACGAGCAGTACTTC. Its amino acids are CSVEVSPRYEQYF.